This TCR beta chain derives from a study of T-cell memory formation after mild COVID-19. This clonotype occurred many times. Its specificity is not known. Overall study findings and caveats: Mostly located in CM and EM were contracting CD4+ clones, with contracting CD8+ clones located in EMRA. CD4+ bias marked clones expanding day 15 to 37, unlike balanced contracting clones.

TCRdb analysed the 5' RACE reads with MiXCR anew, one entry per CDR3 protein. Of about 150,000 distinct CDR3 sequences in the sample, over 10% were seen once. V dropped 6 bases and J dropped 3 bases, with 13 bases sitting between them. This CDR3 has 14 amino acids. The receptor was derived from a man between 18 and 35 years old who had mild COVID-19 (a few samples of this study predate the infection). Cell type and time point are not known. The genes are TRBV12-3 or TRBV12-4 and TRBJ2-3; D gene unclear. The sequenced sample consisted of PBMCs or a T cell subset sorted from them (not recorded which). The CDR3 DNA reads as TGTGCCAGCAGCCGTCCCGCTGGAACAGATACGCAGTATTTT. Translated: CASSRPAGTDTQYF.